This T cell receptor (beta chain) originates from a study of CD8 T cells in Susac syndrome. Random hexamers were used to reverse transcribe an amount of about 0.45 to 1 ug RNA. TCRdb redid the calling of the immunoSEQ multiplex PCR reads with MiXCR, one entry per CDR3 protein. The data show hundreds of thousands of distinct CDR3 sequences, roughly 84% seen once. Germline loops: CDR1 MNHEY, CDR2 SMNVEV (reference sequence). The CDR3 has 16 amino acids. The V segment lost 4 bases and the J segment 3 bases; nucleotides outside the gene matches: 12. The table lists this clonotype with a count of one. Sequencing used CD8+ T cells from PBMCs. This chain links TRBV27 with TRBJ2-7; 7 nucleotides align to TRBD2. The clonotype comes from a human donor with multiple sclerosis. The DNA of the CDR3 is TGTGCCAGCAGTTCACCTTACAGTGGGGGGGACTACGAGCAGTACTTC. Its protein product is CASSSPYSGGDYEQYF.